This T cell receptor beta chain was captured by sequencing in a study of brain T cells in children with intractable seizures. Study findings and constraints: Clones missing pre-surgery may reflect undersampling of that blood sample. Viral specificity was inferred only from CDR3 similarity; HCMV serostatus was unknown.

The germline gives CDR1 LNHDA, CDR2 SQIVND (reference sequence). With 6 bases removed from V and 7 bases from J, the gap between germline ends came to 22 bases. This CDR3 comprises 15 residues. Only cases whose brain tissue showed the highest T cell transcript signatures were sequenced. Patients received at least one anti-epileptic drug before surgery. Notes on this clone: Its target is not known.

The repertoire was sequenced with immunoSEQ multiplex PCR; TCRdb's copy has only in-frame clones and lacks some. The data hold around 80,000 clones, with about 90% observed a single time. The V call is TRBV19, the J call TRBJ2-7; no clear D. The starting material was peripheral blood, obtained at surgery. The receptor was derived from a girl aged 2 to 9 with Rasmussen encephalitis and intractable seizures. The DNA for the CDR3 is TGTGCCAGTAGACCTCCCGGGTCCTTAGGTGAGGAGCAGTACTTC. It encodes CASRPPGSLGEEQYF.